The clone carrying this T cell receptor beta chain was found a few times. TCRdb re-called the 5' RACE reads with MiXCR, one entry per CDR3 protein. Among approximately 600,000 distinct CDR3 sequences listed, 7.5% to 10% were seen once. Germline assignment: CDR1 ENHRY and CDR2 SYGVKD. The CDR3 consists of 15 residues. Trimming shortened V by 3 bases and J by 0 bases, and 9 bases separated the two germline ends. The record originates from a study of identical twins. This same sample was also part of a study on yellow fever vaccine responses in identical twins.

Sequenced: PBMCs. The V gene is TRBV10-3, the J gene TRBJ2-1; D remains ambiguous. The sequence derives from a woman in her late teens or twenties in good health. The CDR3 is CAISDPGGSYNEQFF. The CDR3 DNA is TGTGCCATCAGTGACCCCGGTGGCTCCTACAATGAGCAGTTCTTC.